The rows below give T cell receptor beta chains drawn from one sample of a study of T cell repertoires in cytomegalovirus infection. A single record per CDR3 protein comes from TCRdb applying MiXCR to the reads. The sample includes about 150,000 distinct CDR3 sequences, roughly a quarter seen only once; the top ten take roughly 9.7%. The sample consisted of PBMCs. These receptors were obtained from a human donor in good health (CMV status not recorded). Some clones in this sample may be carry-over from other donors' samples. CDR3s include the opening cysteine and the closing phenylalanine or tryptophan. The order of the fields is J gene, V gene, CDR3 length, D gene, clone size, CDR3 protein, CDR3 DNA. A D gene is named only where the DNA matches it firmly. Clone size, where shown, is once, few, many, or a class for clones that have expanded.

>TRBJ1-1|TRBV30|11|NA|few
CALGRGTEAFF
TGTGCCTTGGGGAGGGGCACTGAAGCTTTCTTT
>TRBJ1-2|TRBV12-3/TRBV12-4|14|TRBD1|few
CASSYRGLSYGYTF
TGTGCCAGCAGCTACAGGGGGCTGAGCTATGGCTACACCTTC
>TRBJ1-2|TRBV9|13|NA|NA
CASSVAENYGYTF
TGTGCCAGCAGCGTTGCAGAAAACTATGGCTACACCTTC
>TRBJ2-1|TRBV7-2|16|TRBD2|NA
CASSFVSGGPDNEQFF
TGTGCCAGCAGCTTTGTTAGCGGGGGGCCCGACAATGAGCAGTTCTTC
>TRBJ2-3|TRBV5-1|16|TRBD2|few
CASTRTSGSHTDTQYF
TGCGCCAGCACCCGGACTAGCGGGAGCCACACAGATACGCAGTATTTT
>TRBJ1-5|TRBV27|14|NA|NA
CASSYGRVDQPQHF
TGTGCCAGCAGTTATGGACGAGTCGATCAGCCCCAGCATTTT
>TRBJ2-3|TRBV6-2/TRBV6-3|17|TRBD2|few
CASSFATSGRAIDTQYF
TGTGCCAGCAGTTTTGCGACTAGCGGGAGGGCCATAGATACGCAGTATTTT
>TRBJ2-5|TRBV10-3|16|TRBD2|few
CAISAGTSGSGKTQYF
TGTGCCATCAGCGCCGGGACTAGCGGGAGTGGAAAGACCCAGTACTTC
>TRBJ1-4|TRBV6-5|15|NA|few
CASSYTAGLYEKLFF
TGTGCCAGCAGTTACACTGCGGGACTGTACGAAAAACTGTTTTTT
>TRBJ2-4|TRBV20-1|12|NA|NA
CSAIYRKNIQYF
TGCAGTGCTATTTACAGGAAAAACATTCAGTACTTC
>TRBJ1-1|TRBV7-3|13|NA|NA
CASSPGRATEAFF
TGTGCCAGCAGCCCAGGAAGGGCCACTGAAGCTTTCTTT
>TRBJ2-7|TRBV16|12|NA|NA
CASTLGQGEQYF
TGTGCCAGCACCTTGGGCCAGGGCGAGCAGTACTTC
>TRBJ1-5|TRBV10-3|17|TRBD1|many
CAISNQGQGGMGQPQHF
TGTGCCATCAGTAACCAAGGACAGGGAGGCATGGGTCAGCCCCAGCATTTT
>TRBJ1-6|TRBV10-2|15|TRBD1|NA
CASSEGGRGNSPLHF
TGCGCCAGCAGTGAAGGGGGCAGGGGTAATTCACCCCTCCACTTT
>TRBJ2-2|TRBV28|15|NA|few
CASIPAGRPTGELFF
TGTGCCAGCATACCGGCGGGGCGACCCACCGGGGAGCTGTTTTTT
>TRBJ1-2|TRBV7-4|14|TRBD1|NA
CASSLAGRGQGYTF
TGTGCCAGCAGCTTAGCGGGGAGGGGGCAAGGCTACACCTTC